Sequencing of this T cell receptor beta chain was carried out in a study of shared clonotypes between healthy human individuals (dated by TCRdb to between 2020 and 2021). At the level of the whole study: The cohort comprised a couple of women and a few men aged 18 to 49 years. Blood TCR repertoires of roughly 5 healthy adults were deeply sequenced to estimate repertoire size and the extent of clonotype sharing between individuals. Leukapheresis yielded between about 0.85 and 9.5 billion PBMCs per donor. To increase sequencing depth and limit assay-specific biases, different laboratories used diverse techniques to prepare libraries and sequence TCR repertoires. For each donor, three plates each were used for CD4 naive and CD4 memory, two plates were used for CD8 naive, and one plate was used for CD8 memory.

What the research found in general, with its limitations: Larger estimated clonotype richness was generally found for naive subsets than for memory subsets. Even with the large sequencing depth, rarefaction of the sorted-subset datasets indicated that sequencing was incomplete. Based on pairwise subsampling, the degree of clonotype sharing among donors was expected to be affected by sequencing depth. Because the study included only a small number of donors, the genetic and exposure-history diversity represented was limited. Sharing across a few donors was observed for approximately 5% of naive CD4, over 3% of naive CD8, 2.3% of memory CD4, and roughly 0.4% of memory CD8 clonotypes. Higher generation probabilities were observed for clonotypes shared by all four sorted-subset donors than for non-shared clonotypes. Sampling was restricted to blood, and TCR repertoires in tissue are likely to differ from TCR repertoires in blood.

Worth noting for this clone: The specificity of this receptor is unknown. Per-base quality was not reported, and no clone a single base away is much larger than it.

Using the deep immunoSEQ assay, TCR CDR3 regions were amplified from genomic DNA by multiplex PCR. Extracted genomic DNA from each cell subset was spread evenly across all wells of several immunoSEQ 96-well plates, with each plate serving as a replicate. For sorted subsets, approximately 0.2 ug of genomic DNA, equivalent to 25,000 to 35,000 T cell genomes, went into each replicate PCR. Purified libraries were measured with a Qubit 3.0 fluorometer, size-checked on a Bioanalyzer 2100, and measured again with the KAPA Library Quantification kit. A separate single-read 150-cycle Illumina NextSeq 550 flow cell was used to sequence each immunoSEQ 96-well plate. The authors processed their data as follows. Because the immunoSEQ output included only junctional sequences and no quality scores, the filtering could not be the same as the filtering used for full-length reads. Sequences were annotated with PyIR, a Python wrapper for IgBLAST v1.9, and V/J genes and CDR3 were assigned using IMGT germline references. Any read was removed if the V/J assignment was weak (E-value above 1e-6), the CDR3 was missing, or the read contained stop codons, out-of-frame junctions, or ambiguous translated residues. A V3J clonotype was defined by an identical inferred V gene, J gene, and CDR3 amino acid sequence. Percentage overlap between repertoires was computed as shared unique clonotypes divided by the size of the smaller repertoire. RTK rarefaction, the Chao1 estimator, and Recon v2.1 estimates of unobserved clonotypes were used to assess repertoire richness. Generation probabilities were computed with OLGA for all TCRbeta clonotypes obtained by the gDNA method from a few donors. Not all clones reach the TCRdb copy of this immuneACCESS table, which keeps in-frame sequences only. Checked studies attribute under half of the gap to unresolved V genes and leave the rest unexplained. V and J calls and clone size are those listed in that table; D and trimming were worked out from the DNA. The sample profile shows over a million clones; about 96% of them were found once. The leading ten clones occupy 1% to 1.5% of the sample.

The donors were healthy, HIV-negative adults with no recently reported acute infections or vaccinations. Every donor was a Caucasian adult living in Nashville, Tennessee, USA. Magnetic negative selection was used to enrich CD4+ T cells, after which naive cells were positively selected on CD45RA and the negative fraction became the memory subset. After blood collection by leukapheresis, PBMCs were isolated using Ficoll-Histopaque density gradient centrifugation and then cryopreserved in the vapor phase of liquid nitrogen. Analytical flow cytometry was used to check the purity and quantity of every magnetically sorted T cell population. Genomic DNA was isolated from every sorted fraction and measured by UV absorbance on a Nanodrop 2000c. The sequencing sample was made of naive CD4+ T cells sorted from blood. The cell subset or site label corresponds to: CD45RA+ positively selected. This TCR derives from a man in his thirties or forties in good health.

This receptor carries the CDR3 CASSPTGVHEQFF. Read as DNA, the sequence is TGTGCCAGCTCACCAACGGGAGTACATGAGCAGTTCTTC. The chain uses TRBV18 and TRBJ2-1; the D segment could be TRBD2, given 6 matching bases. V and J lose 2 bases and 8 bases, and a span of 10 bases separates them. From the cysteine through the phenylalanine, the CDR3 covers 13 amino acids. Of all the DNA, just the CDR3 is kept, 39 bases in frame from base 1. CDR1 is given as KGHSH and CDR2 as LQKENI, both from the germline V gene.